This TCR beta chain was obtained from a study of T-cell reconstitution after alpha-beta-depleted transplantation in children. The authors prepared the TCRbeta library with unique molecular identifiers. TCRdb used MiXCR to reprocess the PCR reads, holding one entry per CDR3 protein. The sample lists 80,000 to 100,000 distinct CDR3 sequences, more than 20% occurring once. General observations from the study: Several hundred graft clones that had expanded were reportedly the source of alpha-beta T cells about two months after transplant. When one year had passed after transplant, most T-cell counts and diversity came from newly produced T cells. Surviving recipient T cells and thymic progenitors produced the high day-60 TCRbeta diversity seen in some patients.

This CDR3 region has 14 residues. Germline CDR1 MNHEY, CDR2 SMNVEV (reference sequence). After removal of 5 bases from V and 5 bases from J, the junction contained 4 bases not matched to a gene. This clonotype is large within its sample. The antigen is undetermined. Source: PBMCs, taken before TCRalphabeta/CD19-depleted stem cell transplant. This chain links TRBV27 with TRBJ2-1; 9 nucleotides align to TRBD1. The TCR comes from a boy aged 2 to 9 with acute lymphoblastic leukemia, due to receive a stem cell transplant. CDR3 amino acids: CASSTGTGNNEQFF. CDR3 nucleotides: TGTGCCAGCAGTACGGGGACAGGGAACAATGAGCAGTTCTTC.